The 10 T cell receptor beta chains in this list originate from one sample, sequenced in a study of cytomegalovirus exposure and HLA in healthy donors. Primers included in the PCR were 60 Vbeta and 13 Jbeta primers. Assay: immunoSEQ multiplex PCR; the TCRdb copy retains only in-frame clones and omits some. The sample holds roughly 110,000 clones, about 71% seen once. Sequencing input: PBMCs. The origin of the receptors is a boy aged 5-17 years in good health and CMV-seronegative.

The V gene is TRBV21-1, the J gene TRBJ1-5; TRBD1 is the table's D call and was not checked against the DNA. TRBV21-1 is tagged as a pseudogene. The length of the CDR3 is 16 residues. CDR3 nucleotides: TGTGCCAGCAGCAAAGACATGACACCGCCTAATCAGCCCCAGCATTTT. Translating it yields CASSKDMTPPNQPQHF.

The chain recombines TRBV7-2 with TRBJ2-5; D gene uncertain. Trimming stripped 1 base from V and 5 bases from J, with 8 bases between. The CDR3 has 13 amino acids. Per germline, CDR1 SGHTA and CDR2 FQGNSA. CDR3 coding DNA: TGTGCCAGCAGCTTAGAGATCCGGGAGACCCAGTACTTC. Amino acid sequence: CASSLEIRETQYF.

The rearrangement uses TRBV25-1 and TRBJ2-3, with D perhaps TRBD1 (5 bases). Germline CDR1 reads MGHDK; CDR2 reads SYGVNS. The V end was cut by 0 bases, the J end by 3 bases, with 10 bases between. CDR3 length equals 15 residues. The CDR3 is CASSEYGQGTDTQYF. The CDR3 DNA reads as TGTGCCAGCAGTGAATATGGGCAGGGAACAGATACGCAGTATTTT.

V usage is TRBV5-4 and J usage is TRBJ1-3, with TRBD1 as a possible D gene (6 bases). The germline CDR1 and CDR2 sequences are SGHNT and YYREEE (reference sequence). Trimming removed 1 base from V and 4 bases from J, with 12 bases in between. The CDR3 totals 15 residues. CDR3 DNA: TGTGCCAGCAGCTTGACAGGGACGACAGGAAACACCATATATTTT. Protein sequence: CASSLTGTTGNTIYF.

The rearrangement links TRBV5-4 to TRBJ2-5; 8 nucleotides match TRBD2. This CDR3 has 16 residues. Per the germline V gene, CDR1 is SGHNT and CDR2 is YYREEE (reference sequence). The V gene end was trimmed by 0 bases and the J gene end by 2 bases; junction bases not matched to a gene: 6. Here the CDR3 DNA reads TGTGCCAGCAGCTTGGATTTACTAGCGGTACAAGAGACCCAGTACTTC. Translation gives CASSLDLLAVQETQYF.

By its share, this clone is medium-sized. This chain joins TRBV6-5 and TRBJ2-7; 12 nucleotides match TRBD2. Trimming removed 0 bases from V and 3 bases from J; junction bases left unmatched: 0. This CDR3 has 15 residues. Germline V CDR1 and CDR2: MNHEY, SVGAGI. The CDR3 sequence is CASSYSTSGGYEQYF. The CDR3 nucleotides read TGTGCCAGCAGTTACTCGACTAGCGGGGGCTACGAGCAGTACTTC.

The rearrangement joins TRBV4-1 to TRBJ1-4, with TRBD1 matching 7 bases. The CDR3 consists of 14 residues. Germline V gene sequence: CDR1 MGHRA, CDR2 YSYEKL. V shed 3 bases, J shed 14 bases, and the junction held 12 bases outside the gene matches. The CDR3 sequence: CASSHILREQGLFF. The DNA for the CDR3 is TGCGCCAGCAGCCACATCCTCCGGGAACAGGGGCTGTTTTTT.

The chain joins TRBV10-1 to TRBJ2-2, with no clear D. From germline, CDR1 is WNHNN and CDR2 SYGVQD (reference sequence). V lost 3 bases, J lost 6 bases, and 11 bases lay in between. The CDR3 spans 14 residues. The CDR3 spells CASSDSLQPGELFF. CDR3 in DNA: TGCGCCAGCAGTGATTCGTTACAACCCGGGGAGCTGTTTTTT.

The V call is TRBV7-9, the J call TRBJ2-7, with D hard to call. Trimming cost V 2 bases and J 3 bases, with 8 bases left between them. Looked up from germline, CDR1 is SEHNR and CDR2 is FQNEAQ (reference sequence). This CDR3 contains 13 residues. CDR3 sequence (DNA): TGTGCCAGCAGCTTATGGCAGGACTACGAGCAGTACTTC. It specifies CASSLWQDYEQYF.

This clone was detected only a few times. The V and J genes are TRBV18 and TRBJ2-1; 13 bases map to TRBD2. The germline gives CDR1 KGHSH, CDR2 LQKENI. This CDR3 is built from 15 residues. The J segment lost 6 bases and the V segment lost 5 bases, leaving 4 bases of the junction unmatched. This CDR3 is CASSTGLAGVNEQFF. The CDR3, as DNA: TGTGCCAGCTCAACTGGACTAGCGGGGGTCAATGAGCAGTTCTTC.